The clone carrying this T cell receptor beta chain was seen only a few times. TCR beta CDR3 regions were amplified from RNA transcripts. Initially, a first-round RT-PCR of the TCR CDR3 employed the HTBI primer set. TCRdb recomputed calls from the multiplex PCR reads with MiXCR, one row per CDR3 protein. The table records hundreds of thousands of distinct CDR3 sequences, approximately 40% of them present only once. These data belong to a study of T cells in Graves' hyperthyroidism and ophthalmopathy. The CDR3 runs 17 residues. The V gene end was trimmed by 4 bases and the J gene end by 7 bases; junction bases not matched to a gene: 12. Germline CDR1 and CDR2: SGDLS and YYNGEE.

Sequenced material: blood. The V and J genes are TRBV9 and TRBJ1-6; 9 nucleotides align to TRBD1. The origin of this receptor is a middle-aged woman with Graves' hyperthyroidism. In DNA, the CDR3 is TGTGCCAGCAGCCAAACCATCACAGGGGGCTGGAATTCACCCCTCCACTTT. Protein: CASSQTITGGWNSPLHF.